This TCR beta chain derives from a study of early T cells in non-severe SARS-CoV-2 infection (dated by TCRdb to the early 2020s). About the investigation overall: Because TCR sequencing relied on bulk RNA taken from unsorted whole blood, pairing of alpha and beta chains was not possible.

Results and caveats for the whole study, not just this receptor: Matching against VDJdb was skewed toward anti-spike CD8 responses, likely underestimated virus-specific expansions, and missed private and CD4 specificities.

Its CDR3 holds 12 amino acids, cysteine through phenylalanine. The kept DNA is CDR3 alone, 36 bases in frame from the first base. According to the germline V gene (reference sequence), CDR1 reads DFQATT and CDR2 reads SNEGSKA. V is clipped by 4 bases and J by 2 bases, and the sequence between their germline boundaries is 8 bases long. Library method: 5' RACE. TCRdb records NextSeq 500 as the sequencer. In the TCR library protocol, unique molecular identifiers were attached to individual cDNA molecules to correct for PCR bias and sequencing error. Both TCR alpha and beta chains were sequenced, and tight co-correlation was observed between alpha and beta sequence abundances in each sample. The source study handled its data this way. V gene, J gene and CDR3 annotation of TCR sequences was performed with Decombinator V4. TCRs were defined as expanded if a significant change between any two time points was detected under a Poisson model with p below 0.0001. TCR abundances were normalised to the total number of TCRs sequenced per sample and were expressed as counts per million. MAIT TCRs were defined by TRAV1-2 paired with TRAJ12, TRAJ20 or TRAJ33, and iNKT TCRs by TRAV10 paired with TRAJ18. VDJdb, accessed 1 November 2021, was searched for CMV, EBV and SARS-CoV-2 annotated TCRs, excluding TCRs annotated for multiple antigens. TCRdb itself trimmed the public reads at Q25 with fastp, ran MiXCR and retained productive beta chains. Every distinct CDR3 protein forms one entry, paired with its most common genes and DNA. These V and J calls rely on TCRdb rather than the paper's analysis. The sample contains over 85,000 distinct CDR3 sequences, less than 15% of them found a single time. The ten largest make up approximately 6% of the sample.

This was a case-control study nested in a cohort of healthcare workers in London, UK, who had nasopharyngeal swab PCR tests and blood samples taken every week. Healthcare workers were recruited during the week of the UK lockdown, between 23 and 31 March 2020, and followed weekly for up to about 15 weeks. A note on this clonotype: Its antigen is currently not known. Base qualities are not at hand, and no much larger clone is one base apart.

Sequenced material: whole blood. The chain uses TRBV20-1 and TRBJ2-5; TRBD2 is a weak D gene call, 5 bases matching. This clonotype originated in an adult who was a healthcare worker with PCR-confirmed SARS-CoV-2 infection or an uninfected control (not recorded which). CDR3 reads: CSATPGQETQYF. In nucleotide form, the sequence is TGCAGTGCTACACCGGGACAAGAGACCCAGTACTTC.